Listed below are T cell receptor beta chains from one sample, sequenced in a study of blood T cell repertoires in COVID-19. Using immunoSEQ multiplex PCR, the repertoire was profiled, and TCRdb retains in-frame clones only, with some absent. The data contain about 160,000 clones, 75% to 90% of them seen just once; the ten biggest clones take up under 4%. The sample consisted of peripheral blood. All receptors come from a human donor with acute or convalescent COVID-19. The donor label of this sample is uncertain. The CDR3 runs from the conserved cysteine through the conserved F or W. Each record gives: clone size, D gene, CDR3 length, V gene, J gene, CDR3 DNA, CDR3 protein. A D gene is named only where the DNA matches it firmly. The listing skips clone size in some rows; elsewhere it reads once, few, many or a size class.

-	-	16	TRBV18	TRBJ1-4	TGTGCCAGCTCACCATCCTTAGCTGCAACTAATGAAAAACTGTTTTTT	CASSPSLAATNEKLFF
once	TRBD1	15	TRBV6-2/TRBV6-3	TRBJ1-5	TGTGCCAGCAGTTGGGGACAGGTAGGCAATCAGCCCCAGCATTTT	CASSWGQVGNQPQHF
-	-	13	TRBV12-3/TRBV12-4	TRBJ2-4	TGTGCCAGCAGAATGGGCCGGCTAAACATTCAGTACTTC	CASRMGRLNIQYF
once	TRBD1	16	TRBV13	TRBJ2-2	TGTGCCAGCAGCTTTTCAGGGACAGGGTACGCCGGGGAGCTGTTTTTT	CASSFSGTGYAGELFF
-	TRBD1	15	TRBV5-4	TRBJ2-1	TGTGCCAGCAGCATTAGAGGGACAGGGAAAAATGAGCAGTTCTTC	CASSIRGTGKNEQFF
-	-	14	TRBV5-4	TRBJ2-2	TGTGCCAGCAGCGTCGCAGGGGTCACCGGGGAGCTGTTTTTT	CASSVAGVTGELFF
-	-	11	TRBV10-3	TRBJ2-7	TGTGCCATCAGACAGGACTACGAGCAGTACTTC	CAIRQDYEQYF
-	TRBD2	15	TRBV3-1/TRBV3-2	TRBJ2-5	TGTGCCAGCAGCCCAGCGGGAGGGGGGGTGGAGACCCAGTACTTC	CASSPAGGGVETQYF
-	-	14	TRBV3-1/TRBV3-2	TRBJ1-1	TGTGCCAGCAGCCAACAGGGAATCAACACTGAAGCTTTCTTT	CASSQQGINTEAFF
-	-	14	TRBV18	TRBJ2-1	TGTGCCAGCTCACCGCTCGCAGGTTACAATGAGCAGTTCTTC	CASSPLAGYNEQFF
-	-	16	TRBV2	TRBJ2-7	TGTGCCAGCAGTGAGTTAGCGGGACAGGGAGGCTACGAGCAGTACTTC	CASSELAGQGGYEQYF
-	-	12	TRBV7-8	TRBJ1-1	TGTGCCAGCAGCCCAGGCCTGGGTGAAGCTTTCTTT	CASSPGLGEAFF
-	-	14	TRBV30	TRBJ1-5	TGTGCCTGGAGTGAGGGCAGGGGCAATCAGCCCCAGCATTTT	CAWSEGRGNQPQHF
-	-	14	TRBV19	TRBJ1-2	TGTGCCAGTAGTATGGGGGGTCGGGGCGGCGGCTACACCTTC	CASSMGGRGGGYTF
-	TRBD1	17	TRBV5-4	TRBJ2-4	TGTGCCAGCAGCTTGGGGACAGGGGGCGGGGCCAAAAACATTCAGTACTTC	CASSLGTGGGAKNIQYF
-	TRBD1	12	TRBV15	TRBJ1-1	TGTGCCACCAGCAGGGGGACAGGGGGAGCTTTCTTT	CATSRGTGGAFF
-	-	12	TRBV24-1	TRBJ1-2	TGTGCCACCAGTGATGGGGGCTCTGGCTACACCTTC	CATSDGGSGYTF
once	TRBD2	20	TRBV27	TRBJ2-5	TGTGCCAGCAGTTTAGGGCCCTCCGGGACTAGCGGGGGGGCAATAGAGACCCAGTACTTC	CASSLGPSGTSGGAIETQYF
-	-	13	TRBV18	TRBJ1-4	TGTGCCAGCTCACTGGGGCAGAATGAAAAACTGTTTTTT	CASSLGQNEKLFF
-	TRBD1	14	TRBV2	TRBJ1-5	TGTGCCAGCAGGGGGGACAGCCGCAATCAGCCCCAGCATTTT	CASRGDSRNQPQHF
-	TRBD1	14	TRBV18	TRBJ1-2	TGTGCCAGCTCACCAGCCCAGGGGGCCTATGGCTACACCTTC	CASSPAQGAYGYTF
-	-	14	TRBV28	TRBJ1-6	TGTGCCAGCAGTTTAGGAGGGAGGCATTCACCCCTCCACTTT	CASSLGGRHSPLHF
-	TRBD1	17	TRBV9	TRBJ2-5	TGTGCCAGCAGCGTATCCCCGAACGCAGGGGGCCAAGAGACCCAGTACTTC	CASSVSPNAGGQETQYF
-	TRBD1	15	TRBV4-2	TRBJ1-4	TGTGCCAGCAGCCAAGGGGGACAGATAAATGAAAAACTGTTTTTT	CASSQGGQINEKLFF
-	-	15	TRBV5-1	TRBJ1-4	TGCGCCAGCAGCTTTGGGCAGGGAATTGGTGAAAAACTGTTTTTT	CASSFGQGIGEKLFF
-	TRBD1	18	TRBV14	TRBJ1-3	TGTGCCAGCAGCCGGAACCGGGACAGGTGGAACTCTGGAAACACCATATATTTT	CASSRNRDRWNSGNTIYF
-	TRBD1	15	TRBV7-6	TRBJ1-5	TGTGCCAGCAGCCTCGGGACAGGGGGCCTTCAGCCCCAGCATTTT	CASSLGTGGLQPQHF
-	TRBD2	16	TRBV9	TRBJ2-3	TGTGCCAGCAGCGTAGCTAGCGGGGGGGGCACAGATACGCAGTATTTT	CASSVASGGGTDTQYF
-	-	15	TRBV19	TRBJ1-2	TGTGCCAGTAGTCCTCTTTCGGTCTCTAACTATGGCTACACCTTC	CASSPLSVSNYGYTF